The clone carrying this TCR beta chain was picked up many times. The target antigen is unknown. cDNA was made by 5'RACE with 10-nucleotide random UMIs. Over 160 million TCR-beta sequences from 15-18 subjects came from every sequencing run. TCRdb analysed the 5' RACE reads with MiXCR anew, one entry per CDR3 protein. The sample yields tens of thousands of distinct CDR3 sequences, 13% to 15% seen once. The data derive from a study of neurological immune-mediated disorders. Study results and caveats: No CDR3 amino acid sequences recurred among expanded clones across subjects, suggesting private repertoires in all groups.

The CDR3 is 16 amino acids. V was cut by 0 bases and J by 0 bases, with 11 bases left in between. The germline gives CDR1 SGHRS, CDR2 YFSETQ. The sequence was obtained from a woman in her fifties or sixties in good health. Sequenced material: PBMCs. The gene calls are TRBV5-1 and TRBJ2-3; D gene ambiguous. This CDR3 reads CASSLGSPPSTDTQYF. As DNA, the CDR3 is TGCGCCAGCAGCTTGGGATCACCTCCTAGCACAGATACGCAGTATTTT.